This T cell receptor (beta chain) was retrieved from a study of PD-1 blockade in mismatch repair-deficient tumors. Some clones are missing from TCRdb's copy, which holds only in-frame ones; the method was immunoSEQ multiplex PCR. Of 85,000 to 130,000 clones in the sample, 82% are singletons; the top ten hold around 5.8%. Germline CDR1 MNHNS, CDR2 SASEGT. The CDR3 runs to 11 residues. V lost 11 bases to trimming and J lost 3 bases, with 10 bases between them. This chain joins TRBV6-1 and TRBJ1-1, with D hard to call. This clonotype was obtained from an adult with mismatch repair-deficient cancer. The sequenced sample was peripheral blood, obtained 36 weeks after starting pembrolizumab. CDR3 in amino acids: CAAIRYTEAFF. CDR3 in DNA: TGTGCCGCAATCAGGTACACTGAAGCTTTCTTT.